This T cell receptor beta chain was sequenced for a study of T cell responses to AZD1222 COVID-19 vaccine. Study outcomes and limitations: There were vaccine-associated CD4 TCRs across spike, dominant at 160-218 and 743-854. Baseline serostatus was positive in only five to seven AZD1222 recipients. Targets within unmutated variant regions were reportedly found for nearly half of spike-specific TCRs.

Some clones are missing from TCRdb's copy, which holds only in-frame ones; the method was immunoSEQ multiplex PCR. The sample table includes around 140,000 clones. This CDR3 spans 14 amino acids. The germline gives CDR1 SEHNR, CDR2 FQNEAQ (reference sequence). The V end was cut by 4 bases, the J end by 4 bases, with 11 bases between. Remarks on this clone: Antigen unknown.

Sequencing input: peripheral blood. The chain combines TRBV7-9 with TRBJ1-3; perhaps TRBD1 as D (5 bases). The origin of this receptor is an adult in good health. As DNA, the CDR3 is TGTGCCAGCAGCTACGACAGCTGGGGAAACACCATATATTTT. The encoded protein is CASSYDSWGNTIYF.